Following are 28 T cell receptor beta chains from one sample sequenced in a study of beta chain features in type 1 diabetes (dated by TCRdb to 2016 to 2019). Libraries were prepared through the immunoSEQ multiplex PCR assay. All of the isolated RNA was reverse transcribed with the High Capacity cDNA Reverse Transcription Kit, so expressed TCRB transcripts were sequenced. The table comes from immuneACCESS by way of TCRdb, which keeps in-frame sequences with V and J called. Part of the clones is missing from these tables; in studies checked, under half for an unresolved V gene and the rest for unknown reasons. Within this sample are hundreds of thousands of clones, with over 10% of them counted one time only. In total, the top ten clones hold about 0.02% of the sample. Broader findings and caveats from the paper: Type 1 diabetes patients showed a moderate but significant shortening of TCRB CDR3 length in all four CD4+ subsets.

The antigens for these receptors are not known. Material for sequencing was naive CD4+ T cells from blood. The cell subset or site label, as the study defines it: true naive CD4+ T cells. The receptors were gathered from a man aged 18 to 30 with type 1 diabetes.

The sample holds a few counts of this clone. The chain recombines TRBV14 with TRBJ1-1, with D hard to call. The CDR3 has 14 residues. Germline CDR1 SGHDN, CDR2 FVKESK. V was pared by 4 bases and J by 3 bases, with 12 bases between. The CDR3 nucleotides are TGTGCCAGCAGCCGGACCGCGTCGGACACTGAAGCTTTCTTT. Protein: CASSRTASDTEAFF.

CDR3 amino acids: CASSPGTVPSRGYTF. CDR3 bases: TGTGCCAGCAGTCCAGGGACAGTCCCTTCTAGGGGCTACACCTTC. The rearrangement links TRBV27 to TRBJ1-2; 7 nucleotides line up with TRBD1. Losses at the gene ends were 5 bases for V and 8 bases for J; bases not matched to a gene: 14. The CDR3 sequence is 15 residues long. Looked up from germline, CDR1 is MNHEY and CDR2 is SMNVEV (reference sequence).

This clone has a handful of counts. As DNA, the CDR3 is TGTGCCATCAGTGAGTCAGCCAGGGTGATTGAAGCTTTCTTT. Protein sequence: CAISESARVIEAFF. The V and J genes are TRBV10-3 and TRBJ1-1, with D perhaps matching TRBD1 (5 bases). Trimming shortened V by 0 bases and J by 7 bases, and 12 bases separated the two germline ends. The germline gives CDR1 ENHRY, CDR2 SYGVKD. The CDR3 is made up of 14 amino acids.

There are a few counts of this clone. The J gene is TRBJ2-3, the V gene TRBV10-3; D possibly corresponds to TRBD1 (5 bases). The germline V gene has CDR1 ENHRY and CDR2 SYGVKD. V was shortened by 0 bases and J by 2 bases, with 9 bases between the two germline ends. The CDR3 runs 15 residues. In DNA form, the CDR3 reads TGTGCCATCAGTGAGTCTGGGGCTTCCACAGATACGCAGTATTTT. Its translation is CAISESGASTDTQYF.

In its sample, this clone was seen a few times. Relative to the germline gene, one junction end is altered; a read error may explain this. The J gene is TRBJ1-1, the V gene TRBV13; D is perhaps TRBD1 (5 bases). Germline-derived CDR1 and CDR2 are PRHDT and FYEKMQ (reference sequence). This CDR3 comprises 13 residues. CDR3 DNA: TGTGCCAGCAGCCTAGGGGAAGACACTGAAGCTTTCTTT. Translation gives CASSLGEDTEAFF.

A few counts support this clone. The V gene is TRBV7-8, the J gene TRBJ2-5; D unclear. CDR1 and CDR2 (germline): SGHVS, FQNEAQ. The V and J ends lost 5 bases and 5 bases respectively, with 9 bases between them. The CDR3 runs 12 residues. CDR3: CASSPLVETQYF. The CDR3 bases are TGTGCCAGCAGCCCTCTTGTGGAGACCCAGTACTTC. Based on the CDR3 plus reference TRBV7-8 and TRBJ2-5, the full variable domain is GAGVSQSPRYKVAKRGQDVALRCDPISGHVSLFWYQQALGQGPEFLTYFQNEAQLDKSGLPSDRFFAERPEGSVSTLKIQRTQQEDSAVYLCASSPLVETQYFGPGTRLLVL.

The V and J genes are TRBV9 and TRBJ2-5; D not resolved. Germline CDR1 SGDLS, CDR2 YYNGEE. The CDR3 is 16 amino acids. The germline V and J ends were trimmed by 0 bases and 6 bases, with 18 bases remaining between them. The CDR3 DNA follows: TGTGCCAGCAGCGTAGAACAGTGGAGTGGGTCCCAGACCCAGTACTTC. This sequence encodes CASSVEQWSGSQTQYF.

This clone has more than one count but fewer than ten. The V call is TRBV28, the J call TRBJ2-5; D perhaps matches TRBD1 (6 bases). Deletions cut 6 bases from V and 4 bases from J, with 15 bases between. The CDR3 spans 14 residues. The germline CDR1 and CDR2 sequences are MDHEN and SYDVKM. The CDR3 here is CASSGTPPRETQYF. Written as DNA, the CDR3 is TGTGCCAGCAGCGGGACACCCCCTCGAGAGACCCAGTACTTC.

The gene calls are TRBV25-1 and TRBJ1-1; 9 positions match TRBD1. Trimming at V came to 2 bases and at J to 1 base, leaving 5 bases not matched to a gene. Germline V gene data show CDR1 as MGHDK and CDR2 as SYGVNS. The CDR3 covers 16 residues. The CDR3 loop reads CASSEPGTGRNTEAFF. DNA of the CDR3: TGTGCCAGCAGTGAACCCGGGACAGGGAGGAACACTGAAGCTTTCTTT.

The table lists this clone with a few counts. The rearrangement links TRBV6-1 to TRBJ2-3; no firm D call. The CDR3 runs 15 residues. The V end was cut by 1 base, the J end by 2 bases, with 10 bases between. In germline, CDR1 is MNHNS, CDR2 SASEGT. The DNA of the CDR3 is TGTGCCAGCAGTGAAGGGCTCGTTTCCACAGATACGCAGTATTTT. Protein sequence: CASSEGLVSTDTQYF.

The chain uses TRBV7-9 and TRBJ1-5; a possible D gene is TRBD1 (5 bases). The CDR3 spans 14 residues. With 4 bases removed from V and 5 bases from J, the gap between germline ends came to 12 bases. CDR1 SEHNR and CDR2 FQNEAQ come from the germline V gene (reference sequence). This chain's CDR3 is CASSSRDGHQPQHF. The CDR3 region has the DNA TGTGCCAGCAGCTCCCGGGACGGCCATCAGCCCCAGCATTTT.

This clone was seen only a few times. The CDR3 spells CSVDWAGSTDTQYF. The CDR3 DNA follows: TGCAGCGTTGATTGGGCGGGGAGCACAGATACGCAGTATTTT. The chain carries TRBV29-1 and TRBJ2-3; D is perhaps TRBD2 (6 bases). The CDR3 spans 14 residues. Deletions cut 3 bases from V and 0 bases from J, with 10 bases between. CDR1 SQVTM and CDR2 ANQGSEA come from the germline V gene.

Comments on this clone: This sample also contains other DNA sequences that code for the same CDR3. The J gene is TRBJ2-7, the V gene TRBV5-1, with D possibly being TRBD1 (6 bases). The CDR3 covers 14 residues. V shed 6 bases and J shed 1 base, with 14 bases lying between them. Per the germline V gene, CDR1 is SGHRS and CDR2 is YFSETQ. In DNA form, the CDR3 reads TGCGCCAGCACCAGACAGGACCCTTCCTACGAGCAGTACTTC. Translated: CASTRQDPSYEQYF.

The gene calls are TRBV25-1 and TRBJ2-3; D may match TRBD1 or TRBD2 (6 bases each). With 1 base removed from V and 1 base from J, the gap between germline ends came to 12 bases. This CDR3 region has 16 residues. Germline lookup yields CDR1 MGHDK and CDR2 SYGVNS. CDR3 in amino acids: CASSELRGQGTDTQYF. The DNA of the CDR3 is TGTGCCAGCAGTGAATTACGGGGGCAAGGCACAGATACGCAGTATTTT. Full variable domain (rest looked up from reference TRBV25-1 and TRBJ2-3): EADIYQTPRYLVIGTGKKITLECSQTMGHDKMYWYQQDPGMELHLIHYSYGVNSTEKGDLSSESTVSRIRTEHFPLTLESARPSHTSQYLCASSELRGQGTDTQYFGPGTRLTVL.

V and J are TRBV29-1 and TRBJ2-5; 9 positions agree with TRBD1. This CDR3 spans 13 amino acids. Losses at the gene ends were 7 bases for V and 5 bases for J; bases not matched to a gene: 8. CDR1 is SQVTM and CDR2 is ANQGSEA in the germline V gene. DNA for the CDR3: TGCAGCGCACAGACAGGGGGGGAGGAGACCCAGTACTTC. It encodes CSAQTGGEETQYF.

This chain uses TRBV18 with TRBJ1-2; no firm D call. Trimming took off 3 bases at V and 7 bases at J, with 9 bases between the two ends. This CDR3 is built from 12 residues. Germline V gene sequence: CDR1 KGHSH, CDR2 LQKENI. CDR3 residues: CASSPLYRGYTF. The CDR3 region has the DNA TGTGCCAGCTCACCCCTGTATCGTGGCTACACCTTC.

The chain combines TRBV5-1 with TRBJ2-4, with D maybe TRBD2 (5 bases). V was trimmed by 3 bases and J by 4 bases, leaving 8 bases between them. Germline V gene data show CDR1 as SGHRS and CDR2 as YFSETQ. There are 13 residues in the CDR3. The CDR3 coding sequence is TGCGCCAGCAGCTCGGACTGGAAAAACATTCAGTACTTC. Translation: CASSSDWKNIQYF.

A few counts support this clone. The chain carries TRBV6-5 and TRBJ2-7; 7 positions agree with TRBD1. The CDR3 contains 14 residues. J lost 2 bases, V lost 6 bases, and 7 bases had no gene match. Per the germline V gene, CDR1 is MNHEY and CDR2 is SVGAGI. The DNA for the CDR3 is TGTGCCAGCAGCCTTAACAGGGGCCCCTACGAGCAGTACTTC. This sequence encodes CASSLNRGPYEQYF.

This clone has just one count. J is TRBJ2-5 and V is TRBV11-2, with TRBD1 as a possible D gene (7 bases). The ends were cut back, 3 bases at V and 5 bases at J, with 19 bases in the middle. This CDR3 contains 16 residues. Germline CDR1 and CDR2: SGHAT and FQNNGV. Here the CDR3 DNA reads TGTGCCAGCAGCTTCCCGGCAGGGGGGTCATGGGAGACCCAGTACTTC. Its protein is CASSFPAGGSWETQYF.

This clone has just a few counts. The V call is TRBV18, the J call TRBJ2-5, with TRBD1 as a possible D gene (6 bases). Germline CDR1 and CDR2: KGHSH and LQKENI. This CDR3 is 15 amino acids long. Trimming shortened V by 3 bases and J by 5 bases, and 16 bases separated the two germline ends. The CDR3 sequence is CASSPLQGHGETQYF. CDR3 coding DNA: TGTGCCAGCTCACCTCTCCAGGGACACGGGGAGACCCAGTACTTC.

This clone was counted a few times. This chain's CDR3 is CASSPRITRNNEQFF. CDR3 nucleotides: TGCGCCAGCAGCCCCCGGATCACGCGAAACAATGAGCAGTTCTTC. This chain joins TRBV5-1 and TRBJ2-1; D uncertain. Per the germline V gene, CDR1 is SGHRS and CDR2 is YFSETQ. This CDR3 is built from 15 residues. V was cut by 4 bases and J by 5 bases, with 16 bases left in between. The whole variable domain, remainder taken from reference TRBV5-1 and TRBJ2-1, is KAGVTQTPRYLIKTRGQQVTLSCSPISGHRSVSWYQQTPGQGLQFLFEYFSETQRNKGNFPGRFSGRQFSNSRSEMNVSTLELGDSALYLCASSPRITRNNEQFFGPGTRLTVL.

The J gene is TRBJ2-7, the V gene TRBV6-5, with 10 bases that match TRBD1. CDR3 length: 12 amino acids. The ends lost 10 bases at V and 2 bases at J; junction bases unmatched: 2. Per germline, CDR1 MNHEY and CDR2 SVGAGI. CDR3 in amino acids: CATGQGPYEQYF. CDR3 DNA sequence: TGTGCCACGGGACAGGGGCCCTACGAGCAGTACTTC.

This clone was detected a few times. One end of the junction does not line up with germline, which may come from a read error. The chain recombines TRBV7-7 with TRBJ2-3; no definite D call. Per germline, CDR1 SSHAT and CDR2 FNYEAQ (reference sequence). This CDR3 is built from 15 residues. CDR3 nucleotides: TGTGCTAGCAGCTTACTGGGCAGTAGCACAGATACGCAGTATTTT. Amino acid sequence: CASSLLGSSTDTQYF.

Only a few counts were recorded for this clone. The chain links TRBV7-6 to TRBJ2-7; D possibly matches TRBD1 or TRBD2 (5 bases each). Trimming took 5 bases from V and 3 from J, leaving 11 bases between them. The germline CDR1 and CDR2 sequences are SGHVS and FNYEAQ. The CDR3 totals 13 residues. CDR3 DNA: TGTGCCAGCAGCGTCAGGGAGAACTACGAGCAGTACTTC. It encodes CASSVRENYEQYF.

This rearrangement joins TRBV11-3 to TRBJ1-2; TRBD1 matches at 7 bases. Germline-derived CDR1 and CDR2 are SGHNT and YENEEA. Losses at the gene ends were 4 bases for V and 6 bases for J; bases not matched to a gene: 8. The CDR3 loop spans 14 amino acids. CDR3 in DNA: TGTGCCAGCAGCTCGAAACAGGGGAGGGATGGCTACACCTTC. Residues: CASSSKQGRDGYTF. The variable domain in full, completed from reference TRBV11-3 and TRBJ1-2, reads EAGVVQSPRYKIIEKKQPVAFWCNPISGHNTLYWYLQNLGQGPELLIRYENEEAVDDSQLPKDRFSAERLKGVDSTLKIQPAELGDSAVYLCASSSKQGRDGYTFGSGTRLTVV.

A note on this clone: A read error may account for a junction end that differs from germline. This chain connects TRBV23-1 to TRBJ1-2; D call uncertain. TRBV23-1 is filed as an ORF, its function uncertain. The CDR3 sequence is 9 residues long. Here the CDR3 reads CASSYPDYF. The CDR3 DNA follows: TGCGCCAGCAGTTACCCTGACTATTTC.

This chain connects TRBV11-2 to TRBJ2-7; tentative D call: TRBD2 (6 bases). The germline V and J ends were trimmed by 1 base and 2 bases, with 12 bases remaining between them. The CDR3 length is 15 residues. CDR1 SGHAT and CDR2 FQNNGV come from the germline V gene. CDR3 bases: TGTGCCAGCAGCTTAGGTGCGGGACGGACCTACGAGCAGTACTTC. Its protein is CASSLGAGRTYEQYF.

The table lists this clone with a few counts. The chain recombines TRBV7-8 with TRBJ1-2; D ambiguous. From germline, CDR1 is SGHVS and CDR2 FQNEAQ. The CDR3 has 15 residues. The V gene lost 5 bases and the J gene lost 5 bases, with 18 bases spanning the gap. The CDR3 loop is CASSADQSVGYGYTF. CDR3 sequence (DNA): TGTGCCAGCAGCGCGGACCAATCCGTGGGTTATGGCTACACCTTC.